The clone carrying this T cell receptor (beta chain) was found a few times. Its specificity is unknown. The data belong to a study of T cell repertoires in cytomegalovirus infection. The overall study: Indicated by public TCR beta signatures were CMV infection and matching HLA type.

TCRdb called the reads again in MiXCR, with one record for every CDR3 protein. The profile shows a few hundred thousand distinct CDR3 sequences, 8% to 9.5% of them singletons. Between the trimmed V and J ends, which lost 4 bases and 14 bases, there was a span of 21 bases. CDR3 size: 15 residues. Germline lookup yields CDR1 MNHEY and CDR2 SMNVEV (reference sequence). General study points: CMV-specific TCR beta clonotypes restricted by HLA-C dominated the ex vivo response.

This sequence joins TRBV27 and TRBJ1-6; possibly TRBD1 for D (6 bases). Sequenced sample: PBMCs. This receptor was taken from a human donor in good health (CMV status not recorded). Some clones in this sample may be carry-over from other donors' samples. The CDR3 protein is CASSSRGAGVRALHF. The DNA of the CDR3 is TGTGCCAGCAGTTCGAGGGGGGCAGGGGTGAGGGCCCTCCACTTT.